The next 29 T cell receptor beta chains were all read from a single sample in a study of T cells in Graves' hyperthyroidism and ophthalmopathy. RNA transcripts served as the template for amplifying TCR beta CDR3 regions. In the first-round RT-PCR of the TCR CDR3, the HTBI primer set was used. TCRdb passed the multiplex PCR reads through MiXCR, listing each CDR3 protein once. The sample includes approximately 590,000 distinct CDR3 sequences, around 45% of them seen just once. Sequenced input: peripheral blood or thyroid tissue (not recorded which). The receptors were sampled from a woman aged 18-29 years with Graves' hyperthyroidism.

The chain couples TRBV24-1 to TRBJ2-7; weak D call: TRBD1 (5 bases). Deletions cut 4 bases from V and 6 bases from J, with 12 bases between. Germline CDR1 reads KGHDR; CDR2 reads SFDVKD. This CDR3 contains 13 residues. The CDR3 coding sequence is TGTGCCACCAGTGACCTTACAGGCGTCGAGCAGTACTTC. Residues: CATSDLTGVEQYF.

There are a few counts of this clonotype. The V gene is TRBV7-9, the J gene TRBJ2-7; TRBD2 matches at 8 bases. After removal of 5 bases from V and 7 bases from J, the junction contained 13 bases not matched to a gene. This CDR3 contains 15 residues. Germline V gene data show CDR1 as SEHNR and CDR2 as FQNEAQ (reference sequence). This CDR3 reads CASSQEVSGIWEQYF. In DNA form, the CDR3 reads TGTGCCAGCAGCCAAGAGGTTAGCGGGATTTGGGAGCAGTACTTC.

This clonotype was counted a few times. The chain has TRBV14 and TRBJ1-1; D is ambiguous. Trimming removed 3 bases from V and 4 bases from J, with 12 bases in between. Per germline, CDR1 SGHDN and CDR2 FVKESK. This CDR3 contains 14 residues. CDR3 coding DNA: TGTGCCAGCAGCCAGGGGTTCGGAACCACTGAAGCTTTCTTT. This encodes CASSQGFGTTEAFF.

The genes are TRBV2 and TRBJ2-5; D unclear. Deletions cut 5 bases from V and 4 bases from J, with 14 bases between. CDR3 length: 14 amino acids. Germline lookup yields CDR1 SNHLY and CDR2 FYNNEI. The CDR3 protein is CASSYPRPGETQYF. The CDR3 bases are TGTGCCAGCAGTTACCCGAGGCCAGGAGAGACCCAGTACTTC.

This clonotype has a count of ten or more. This chain links TRBV7-9 with TRBJ1-5; unclear D gene. This CDR3 is 15 amino acids long. With 1 base removed from V and 5 bases from J, the gap between germline ends came to 12 bases. Germline V gives CDR1 SEHNR, CDR2 FQNEAQ (reference sequence). Here the CDR3 reads CASSLGQASDQPQHF. CDR3 DNA: TGTGCCAGCAGCTTAGGGCAGGCATCGGATCAGCCCCAGCATTTT. The full variable domain, completed using reference TRBV7-9 and TRBJ1-5, is DTGVSQNPRHKITKRGQNVTFRCDPISEHNRLYWYRQTLGQGPEFLTYFQNEAQLEKSRLLSDRFSAERPKGSFSTLEIQRTEQGDSAMYLCASSLGQASDQPQHFGDGTRLSIL.

V is TRBV10-3 and J is TRBJ2-2, with 8 positions matching TRBD2. The CDR3 sequence is 17 residues long. Germline loops: CDR1 ENHRY, CDR2 SYGVKD. After removal of 5 bases from V and 3 bases from J, the junction contained 11 bases not matched to a gene. CDR3 DNA: TGTGCCATCAGTTACCCCGGGAGGGTCTCGGACACCGGGGAGCTGTTTTTT. Translated: CAISYPGRVSDTGELFF.

This clonotype was recorded a few times. The chain uses TRBV2 and TRBJ2-7; the match to TRBD2 covers 8 bases. The germline gives CDR1 SNHLY, CDR2 FYNNEI. V shed 1 base and J 2 bases; nucleotides not matched to a gene: 4. The CDR3 has 15 amino acids. In DNA form, the CDR3 reads TGTGCCAGCAGTGAAGGTAGCGGGAACGCCTACGAGCAGTACTTC. The encoded protein is CASSEGSGNAYEQYF.

This clonotype was detected only once. The chain combines TRBV20-1 with TRBJ2-7; 13 bases fit TRBD2. From germline, CDR1 is DFQATT and CDR2 SNEGSKA (reference sequence). This CDR3 comprises 15 residues. J lost 2 bases, V lost 1 base, and 2 bases had no gene match. CDR3 DNA: TGCAGTGCTAGAGTTGGGACTAGCGGGACCTACGAGCAGTACTTC. It translates to CSARVGTSGTYEQYF.

The rearrangement joins TRBV29-1 to TRBJ2-2; possibly TRBD2 for D (5 bases). Trimming pared 2 bases from V and 6 bases from J, leaving 10 bases between. CDR3 size: 13 residues. Germline lookup yields CDR1 SQVTM and CDR2 ANQGSEA. CDR3 residues: CSVEIPGSGELFF. The DNA for the CDR3 is TGCAGCGTTGAAATACCGGGGTCCGGGGAGCTGTTTTTT.

This clonotype has a count of ten or more. The V call is TRBV10-3, the J call TRBJ1-2, with D hard to call. From germline, CDR1 is ENHRY and CDR2 SYGVKD. This CDR3 region has 14 residues. The V end lost 0 bases, the J end lost 2 bases, and 7 bases lay between the germline ends. CDR3 in DNA: TGTGCCATCAGTGAGTCGAGCGACAACTATGGCTACACCTTC. Amino acid sequence: CAISESSDNYGYTF.

This clonotype was detected once. A junction end diverges from the germline sequence, so it may reflect a read error. V usage is TRBV29-1 and J usage is TRBJ2-6; 11 bases are shared with TRBD1. Germline V gives CDR1 SQVTM, CDR2 ANQGSEA. The CDR3 is 12 residues long. The CDR3 protein is CSAGQGANVLTF. Written as DNA, the CDR3 is TGCAGCGCTGGACAGGGGGCGAACGTCCTGACTTTC.

The rearrangement links TRBV7-2 to TRBJ1-1; D remains ambiguous. Germline V gene sequence: CDR1 SGHTA, CDR2 FQGNSA. V gave up 5 bases and J gave up 0 bases, with 16 bases separating them. The CDR3 is made up of 16 amino acids. CDR3 in DNA: TGTGCCAGCAGCCGCAGTCGTACAGCCATGAACACTGAAGCTTTCTTT. Translated: CASSRSRTAMNTEAFF.

J is TRBJ2-7 and V is TRBV10-3; 12 bases are shared with TRBD2. Germline loops: CDR1 ENHRY, CDR2 SYGVKD. The CDR3 has 16 residues. V trimming: 11 bases; J trimming: 0 bases; junction bases outside the gene matches: 11. The CDR3 loop reads CAPARTSGTASYEQYF. DNA for the CDR3: TGTGCCCCCGCCCGGACTAGCGGGACGGCCTCCTACGAGCAGTACTTC.

This clonotype was observed a few times. V usage is TRBV6-6 and J usage is TRBJ2-7; D remains unclear. V was clipped by 3 bases and J by 6 bases, with 12 bases between them. The CDR3 length is 13 residues. Germline CDR1 is MNHNY and CDR2 is SVGAGI (reference sequence). CDR3: CASSYPDLSEQYF. In DNA, the CDR3 is TGTGCCAGCAGTTATCCCGACCTGAGCGAGCAGTACTTC.

This clonotype was observed many times. This sequence joins TRBV7-2 and TRBJ2-6; D is ambiguous. The CDR3 contains 15 residues. The ends were cut back, 5 bases at V and 0 bases at J, with 8 bases in the middle. Germline CDR1 SGHTA, CDR2 FQGNSA. The CDR3 nucleotides read TGTGCCAGCAGCCTTCGCCTCTCTGGGGCCAACGTCCTGACTTTC. Encoded protein: CASSLRLSGANVLTF.

J is TRBJ2-5 and V is TRBV2; 10 bases agree with TRBD2. With V trimmed by 1 base and J by 5 bases, 10 bases remained unmatched. This CDR3 spans 17 amino acids. The germline V gene has CDR1 SNHLY and CDR2 FYNNEI. The CDR3 bases are TGTGCCAGCAGTGAAGGCACTAGCGGGAATCTAAGGGAGACCCAGTACTTC. This translates into CASSEGTSGNLRETQYF. The full variable domain, completed using reference TRBV2 and TRBJ2-5, is EPEVTQTPSHQVTQMGQEVILRCVPISNHLYFYWYRQILGQKVEFLVSFYNNEISEKSEIFDDQFSVERPDGSNFTLKIRSTKLEDSAMYFCASSEGTSGNLRETQYFGPGTRLLVL.

This clonotype was picked up a small number of times. The chain couples TRBV6-6 to TRBJ1-1; D remains ambiguous. V gave up 8 bases and J gave up 5 bases, with 15 bases separating them. The CDR3 consists of 13 residues. Germline values: CDR1 MNHNY, CDR2 SVGAGI (reference sequence). The CDR3 reads CASQIPPVTEAFF. The CDR3 region has the DNA TGTGCCAGCCAGATTCCACCCGTGACTGAAGCTTTCTTT.

In its sample, this clonotype was seen once. The chain recombines TRBV25-1 with TRBJ1-6; D is unresolved. Trimming removed 8 bases from V and 8 bases from J, with 13 bases in between. Germline CDR1 reads MGHDK; CDR2 reads SYGVNS. The CDR3 length is 13 residues. CDR3 DNA: TGTGCCAGCCACCGAAAGGTGGATTCACCCCTCCACTTT. Its translation is CASHRKVDSPLHF.

The J gene is TRBJ2-7, the V gene TRBV7-9; 8 nucleotides align to TRBD2. With V trimmed by 5 bases and J by 7 bases, 7 bases remained unmatched. This CDR3 spans 13 amino acids. CDR1 and CDR2 (germline): SEHNR, FQNEAQ (reference sequence). CDR3 residues: CASSPGGSGEQYF. The CDR3 DNA reads as TGTGCCAGCAGCCCGGGGGGGTCGGGGGAGCAGTACTTC.

This clonotype was detected once. The V and J genes are TRBV15 and TRBJ1-2, with a tentative D call TRBD1 (5 bases). CDR3 size: 13 residues. The V gene's germline CDR1 is LNHNV and CDR2 YYDKDF (reference sequence). V lost 4 bases and J lost 11, with 17 bases in between. The CDR3 coding sequence is TGTGCCACCAGCACGTCCGGGACGGCCCAGTACACCTTC. It yields the protein CATSTSGTAQYTF.

The chain joins TRBV7-8 to TRBJ2-7; D is unclear. Germline CDR1 reads SGHVS; CDR2 reads FQNEAQ. The CDR3 runs 14 residues. Trimming pared 4 bases from V and 5 bases from J, leaving 15 bases between. CDR3 in amino acids: CASSYGQPHNEQYF. Written as DNA, the CDR3 is TGTGCCAGCAGCTATGGCCAGCCTCATAACGAGCAGTACTTC.

The CDR3 spells CSVRATTGGGLGATEAFF. CDR3 sequence (DNA): TGCAGCGTGCGGGCAACTACAGGAGGAGGTTTGGGGGCCACTGAAGCTTTCTTT. V and J are TRBV29-1 and TRBJ1-1, with D perhaps matching TRBD1 (6 bases). The CDR3 runs to 18 residues. Looked up from germline, CDR1 is SQVTM and CDR2 is ANQGSEA. V was trimmed by 6 bases and J by 4 bases, leaving 30 bases between them. The whole variable domain, filled in from reference TRBV29-1 and TRBJ1-1, reads SAVISQKPSRDICQRGTSLTIQCQVDSQVTMMFWYRQQPGQSLTLIATANQGSEATYESGFVIDKFPISRPNLTFSTLTVSNMSPEDSSIYLCSVRATTGGGLGATEAFFGQGTRLTVV.

This clonotype is a singleton in its sample. This chain links TRBV7-3 with TRBJ2-2; 12 bases are a match to TRBD2. The CDR3 is 16 residues long. V lost 5 bases to trimming and J lost 6 bases; unmatched junction nucleotides: 7. Germline lookup yields CDR1 SGHTA and CDR2 FQGTGA. The CDR3 DNA sequence: TGTGCCAGCAGCACCTCGACTAGCGGGAGCGCCGGGGAGCTGTTTTTT. Residues: CASSTSTSGSAGELFF.

This clonotype appeared many times. The chain recombines TRBV15 with TRBJ2-6, with D tentatively TRBD2 (6 bases). Germline values: CDR1 LNHNV, CDR2 YYDKDF (reference sequence). CDR3 length equals 17 residues. The V and J ends lost 1 base and 0 bases respectively, with 10 bases between them. CDR3 sequence: CATSRGAGPSGANVLTF. CDR3 DNA sequence: TGTGCCACCAGCAGAGGTGCGGGACCCTCTGGGGCCAACGTCCTGACTTTC.

This clonotype came up many times. The chain has TRBV7-9 and TRBJ1-1; D unresolved. Per germline, CDR1 SEHNR and CDR2 FQNEAQ (reference sequence). V was shortened by 0 bases and J by 5 bases, with 1 base between the two germline ends. The CDR3 length is 11 residues. DNA for the CDR3: TGTGCCAGCAGCTTAGCTACTGAAGCTTTCTTT. Its protein is CASSLATEAFF.

This clonotype was counted ten times or more. V is TRBV2 and J is TRBJ2-5; tentatively, D is TRBD2 (6 bases). The CDR3 is 13 amino acids. V was shortened by 3 bases and J by 4 bases, with 9 bases between the two germline ends. The germline V gene has CDR1 SNHLY and CDR2 FYNNEI. Written as DNA, the CDR3 is TGTGCCAGCAGTGACCACGGGGGAGAGACCCAGTACTTC. Its protein product is CASSDHGGETQYF.

This clonotype was counted at least ten times. This chain links TRBV12-3 or TRBV12-4 with TRBJ1-2; no firm D call. The CDR3 runs to 16 residues. V lost 5 bases to trimming and J lost 4 bases, with 20 bases between them. The CDR3 is CASSPFGGLGSYGYTF. The CDR3 coding sequence is TGTGCCAGCAGTCCTTTTGGAGGCTTGGGTTCCTATGGCTACACCTTC.

The genes are TRBV20-1 and TRBJ2-5; D remains unclear. Germline lookup yields CDR1 DFQATT and CDR2 SNEGSKA (reference sequence). V lost 5 bases to trimming and J lost 5 bases, with 21 bases between them. The CDR3 is made up of 15 amino acids. The CDR3 bases are TGCAGTGCTGTCCATCTCTATTACGTTGGGGAGACCCAGTACTTC. This codes for CSAVHLYYVGETQYF.

A few counts support this clonotype. The rearrangement uses TRBV2 and TRBJ2-7; a weak D match, TRBD2 (6 bases). Trimming took 8 bases from V and 0 from J, leaving 14 bases between them. Per the germline V gene, CDR1 is SNHLY and CDR2 is FYNNEI. The CDR3 covers 14 residues. Here the CDR3 reads CASSPTSSSYEQYF. CDR3 bases: TGTGCCAGCTCACCAACTAGCTCCTCCTACGAGCAGTACTTC.